This T cell receptor (beta chain) originates from a study of T cells in Graves' hyperthyroidism and ophthalmopathy. From germline, CDR1 is MNHNS and CDR2 SASEGT. The CDR3 runs to 20 residues. V lost 6 bases and J lost 0, with 27 bases in between. This clonotype was detected a few times. Amplified regions were TCR beta CDR3 sequences from RNA transcripts. HTBI primers were the set used in a first-round RT-PCR of the TCR CDR3. MiXCR, applied by TCRdb to the multiplex PCR reads, yields one record per CDR3 protein. Of 110,000 to 150,000 distinct CDR3 sequences listed, over 20% are singletons. The sequencing sample was made of blood. This clonotype was sampled from a woman aged 50 to 65 with Graves' hyperthyroidism that later progressed to Graves' ophthalmopathy. The genes are TRBV6-1 and TRBJ2-1; D is perhaps TRBD2 (5 bases). The CDR3: CASRPSQKIIGEYSYNEQFF. The CDR3 region has the DNA TGTGCCAGCAGACCCAGCCAGAAGATCATCGGGGAGTACTCCTACAATGAGCAGTTCTTC.